The sequence of this T cell receptor (beta chain) was determined in a study of resident and recirculating memory T cells in vitiligo. Study summary: Samples were epidermis from two lesional and two nonlesional sites, plus PBMCs.

V was shortened by 0 bases and J by 4 bases, with 12 bases between the two germline ends. The CDR3 spans 15 residues. The germline CDR1 and CDR2 sequences are LGHNA and YSLEER. A word on this clone: Its specificity is unknown.

Produced via immunoSEQ multiplex PCR; TCRdb's table is partial and in-frame only. The sample holds tens of thousands of clones, roughly 94% seen once. Stable patients also lacked confetti depigmentation, a sign of active vitiligo. Study-wide results and caveats: TCR sequences were not conserved across biopsy sites or patients. Vitiligo lesions lacked a unique dominant clone, and clonality varied.

V is TRBV4-3 and J is TRBJ1-2; D gene unclear. Source material: blood. The clonotype originates from a male donor with vitiligo. CDR3 in amino acids: CASSQEEQYSYGYTF. In DNA, the CDR3 is TGCGCCAGCAGCCAAGAAGAACAGTATTCCTATGGCTACACCTTC.